This entry lists 29 T cell receptor beta chains sequenced from one sample in a study of shared clonotypes between healthy human individuals. Naive CD8 cells, CD45RO-negative and positively selected for CCR7, excluded terminally differentiated effector memory CD45RA+ cells. Measured with immunoSEQ multiplex PCR; TCRdb has only the in-frame clones, and not every one. The data hold about 2.1 million clones, with 85% to 95% observed a single time. Sequenced input: naive CD8+ T cells from PBMCs. These receptors came from a man aged 18 to 29 in good health. Some clones in this sample may be carry-over from other donors' samples.

The rearrangement joins TRBV29-1 to TRBJ1-2; unclear D gene. The V end lost 5 bases, the J end lost 8 bases, and 15 bases lay between the germline ends. The CDR3 length is 12 residues. Germline lookup yields CDR1 SQVTM and CDR2 ANQGSEA. CDR3 amino acids: CSVPREGGGYTF. The CDR3 bases are TGCAGCGTTCCCCGAGAAGGAGGCGGCTACACCTTC. The variable domain in full, with the rest retrieved from reference TRBV29-1 and TRBJ1-2, is SAVISQKPSRDICQRGTSLTIQCQVDSQVTMMFWYRQQPGQSLTLIATANQGSEATYESGFVIDKFPISRPNLTFSTLTVSNMSPEDSSIYLCSVPREGGGYTFGSGTRLTVV.

The rearrangement joins TRBV25-1 to TRBJ2-5, with TRBD2 identical over 9 bases. Germline-derived CDR1 and CDR2 are MGHDK and SYGVNS. The CDR3 extends over 14 amino acids. The ends lost 6 bases at V and 5 bases at J; junction bases unmatched: 7. The CDR3 reads CASSHAGGGETQYF. CDR3 DNA: TGTGCCAGCAGCCATGCGGGGGGGGGTGAGACCCAGTACTTC.

The chain combines TRBV27 with TRBJ1-5; tentative D call: TRBD1 (6 bases). The CDR3 covers 14 residues. Trimming cost V 5 bases and J 5 bases, with 13 bases left between them. From germline, CDR1 is MNHEY and CDR2 SMNVEV (reference sequence). The CDR3 coding sequence is TGTGCCAGCAGTCCAGGGGCGGGCTATCAGCCCCAGCATTTT. Translating it yields CASSPGAGYQPQHF.

This sequence joins TRBV7-6 and TRBJ1-2, with D unclear. There are 16 residues in the CDR3. Trimming stripped 1 base from V and 8 bases from J, with 20 bases between. The germline V gene encodes CDR1 SGHVS and CDR2 FNYEAQ. CDR3 nucleotide sequence: TGTGCCAGCAGCTTAGGCCCAAAGGTCCCGAGTATCGGCTACACCTTC. Translated, it gives CASSLGPKVPSIGYTF.

This chain uses TRBV13 with TRBJ1-1; no clear D. V lost 1 base, J lost 0 bases, and 6 bases lay in between. This CDR3 spans 14 amino acids. The germline gives CDR1 PRHDT, CDR2 FYEKMQ (reference sequence). The CDR3 DNA sequence: TGTGCCAGCAGCTTAGTCGGGTTGAACACTGAAGCTTTCTTT. Its translation is CASSLVGLNTEAFF.

The V call is TRBV7-2, the J call TRBJ2-7; no clear D gene. V gave up 1 base and J gave up 3 bases, with 4 bases separating them. Germline CDR1 SGHTA, CDR2 FQGNSA. This CDR3 contains 12 residues. The CDR3 DNA reads as TGTGCCAGCAGCTTAGTCCACTACGAGCAGTACTTC. It encodes CASSLVHYEQYF.

The rearrangement joins TRBV27 to TRBJ1-1; no clear D gene. V was shortened by 0 bases and J by 3 bases, with 14 bases between the two germline ends. The germline gives CDR1 MNHEY, CDR2 SMNVEV (reference sequence). This CDR3 region has 16 residues. The CDR3 is CASSLSSGLVHTEAFF. The CDR3 DNA follows: TGTGCCAGCAGTTTATCGTCAGGCCTGGTGCACACTGAAGCTTTCTTT.

This clone came up a few times. V gene TRBV7-9 combines with J gene TRBJ1-1; TRBD1 might be the D (5 bases). This CDR3 spans 14 amino acids. V gave up 6 bases and J gave up 1 base, with 12 bases separating them. The germline V gene has CDR1 SEHNR and CDR2 FQNEAQ (reference sequence). The CDR3 DNA is TGTGCCAGCAGGGAAAGGGACCGGAACACTGAAGCTTTCTTT. As protein: CASRERDRNTEAFF.

The V gene is TRBV28, the J gene TRBJ2-5, with D possibly TRBD1 on 6 matching bases. Trimming pared 8 bases from V and 5 bases from J, leaving 9 bases between. Germline CDR1 reads MDHEN; CDR2 reads SYDVKM. The CDR3 length is 11 residues. The CDR3 DNA reads as TGTGCCAGCGAGAGGGGGGAGACCCAGTACTTC. Residues: CASERGETQYF.

The V gene is TRBV18, the J gene TRBJ2-6; a possible D gene is TRBD2 (6 bases). In germline, CDR1 is KGHSH, CDR2 LQKENI. CDR3 size: 16 residues. V lost 2 bases to trimming and J lost 0 bases, with 8 bases between them. As DNA, the CDR3 is TGTGCCAGCTCACCAGGGCGGGACTCTGGGGCCAACGTCCTGACTTTC. This encodes CASSPGRDSGANVLTF.

This chain uses TRBV29-1 with TRBJ1-1; the D gene is possibly TRBD1 (6 bases). Trimming took 7 bases from V and 7 from J, leaving 22 bases between them. The CDR3 totals 14 residues. CDR1 is SQVTM, CDR2 ANQGSEA, per germline. CDR3 loop: CSARQVPRGIEAFF. In DNA form, the CDR3 reads TGCAGCGCAAGACAGGTCCCAAGGGGTATTGAAGCTTTCTTT.

The chain links TRBV14 to TRBJ2-5; unclear D gene. The germline V gene has CDR1 SGHDN and CDR2 FVKESK. There are 13 residues in the CDR3. The germline V and J ends were trimmed by 3 bases and 3 bases, with 8 bases remaining between them. CDR3 residues: CASSHRLEETQYF. The CDR3 nucleotides read TGTGCCAGCAGCCACCGACTCGAAGAGACCCAGTACTTC.

The CDR3, as DNA: TGTGCCAGCAGCCTTGGGGGACAGGGGTTCTACGAGCAGTACTTC. Encoded protein: CASSLGGQGFYEQYF. The chain has TRBV11-2 and TRBJ2-7; 10 nucleotides agree with TRBD1. CDR3 length: 15 residues. Germline CDR1 reads SGHAT; CDR2 reads FQNNGV. V dropped 5 bases and J dropped 3; count of bases not matched to a gene: 7.

As regards this clone: The same CDR3 arises from other DNA sequences in this sample as well. This chain joins TRBV7-9 and TRBJ2-7; tentatively, D is TRBD2 (6 bases). V was shortened by 5 bases and J by 1 base, with 12 bases between the two germline ends. This CDR3 comprises 14 residues. Per germline, CDR1 SEHNR and CDR2 FQNEAQ (reference sequence). This CDR3 is CASSAGTLSYEQYF. The CDR3 DNA reads as TGTGCCAGCAGCGCCGGGACTCTTTCCTACGAGCAGTACTTC.

This clone has a single count. The junction differs from germline at one of its ends, possibly a read error. The chain joins TRBV9 to TRBJ2-3; tentative D call: TRBD2 (6 bases). Germline values: CDR1 SGDLS, CDR2 YYNGEE. The CDR3 runs 15 residues. Here the CDR3 DNA reads TGTGCCAGCAGCGCAATAGCGGAATCCACAGGTACGCAGTATTTT. Translation: CASSAIAESTGTQYF.

The chain employs TRBV4-3 and TRBJ2-7; D may be TRBD1 (6 bases). This CDR3 has 15 residues. Germline V gene data show CDR1 as LGHNA and CDR2 as YSLEER. V was trimmed by 0 bases and J by 5 bases, leaving 14 bases between them. For the CDR3, the DNA is TGCGCCAGCAGCCAAGATGAGGGGGTCGGCGACGAGCAGTACTTC. It yields the protein CASSQDEGVGDEQYF.

The chain carries TRBV18 and TRBJ2-4; weak D call: TRBD1 (6 bases). V was clipped by 3 bases and J by 5 bases, with 11 bases between them. The germline V gene encodes CDR1 KGHSH and CDR2 LQKENI. CDR3 length: 14 amino acids. The CDR3 DNA reads as TGTGCCAGCTCACCCAACAGGGTTGAAAACATTCAGTACTTC. This gives the protein CASSPNRVENIQYF. Combining the CDR3 with reference TRBV18 and TRBJ2-4 gives the whole variable domain NAGVMQNPRHLVRRRGQEARLRCSPMKGHSHVYWYRQLPEEGLKFMVYLQKENIIDESGMPKERFSAEFPKEGPSILRIQQVVRGDSAAYFCASSPNRVENIQYFGAGTRLSVL.

This clone was observed once. The same CDR3 can be traced to other DNA sequences in this sample. The genes are TRBV25-1 and TRBJ1-1, with a possible D match to TRBD1 (5 bases). The CDR3 is 14 amino acids. Looked up from germline, CDR1 is MGHDK and CDR2 is SYGVNS. Trimming removed 5 bases at V and 7 bases at J, with 17 bases between. The CDR3 DNA reads as TGTGCCAGCAGTCCGATGGGGCGGACTAATGAAGCTTTCTTT. This gives the protein CASSPMGRTNEAFF.

Details on this clone: The same CDR3 can be traced to other DNA sequences in this sample. The chain employs TRBV5-1 and TRBJ2-1, with 11 bases matching TRBD2. The V gene's germline CDR1 is SGHRS and CDR2 YFSETQ. This CDR3 contains 16 residues. V was clipped by 0 bases and J by 3 bases; unmatched bases: 2. Written as DNA, the CDR3 is TGCGCCAGCAGCTTGGAACTAGCGGGGGTCTACAATGAGCAGTTCTTC. Encoded protein: CASSLELAGVYNEQFF.

The chain joins TRBV27 to TRBJ2-1; 10 bases are shared with TRBD1. Trimming took 7 bases from V and 3 from J; bases not matched to a gene: 6. The germline V gene has CDR1 MNHEY and CDR2 SMNVEV (reference sequence). The length of the CDR3 is 15 residues. CDR3 nucleotides: TGTGCCAGCACTTGGACAGGGGGGAACTACAATGAGCAGTTCTTC. Amino acids: CASTWTGGNYNEQFF.

The chain joins TRBV5-8 to TRBJ2-2, with no clear D. The length of the CDR3 is 11 residues. CDR1 and CDR2 (germline): SGHTS, YDEGEE. Between the trimmed V and J ends, which lost 4 bases and 8 bases, there was a span of 6 bases. The CDR3 DNA reads TGTGCCAGCAGCCCGACGGGGGAGCTGTTTTTT. This sequence encodes CASSPTGELFF.

The CDR3 DNA follows: TGCGCCAGCAGCTTGGGGACAGGCCCCTATGGCTACACCTTC. Encoded protein: CASSLGTGPYGYTF. This chain uses TRBV5-1 with TRBJ1-2; 7 bases align to TRBD1. This CDR3 has 14 amino acids. Germline V gives CDR1 SGHRS, CDR2 YFSETQ. J gave up 4 bases and V 0 bases, and 3 bases lay outside the gene matches.

With regard to this clone: The sample contains more than one DNA sequence encoding this CDR3. The chain couples TRBV9 to TRBJ2-7; D may correspond to TRBD1 or TRBD2 (5 bases each). CDR1 and CDR2 (germline): SGDLS, YYNGEE. Trimming left V 5 bases short and J 1 base short, with 13 bases between. The CDR3 contains 14 residues. The CDR3 loop reads CASSQTGGSYEQYF. DNA for the CDR3: TGTGCCAGCAGTCAAACTGGGGGTTCCTACGAGCAGTACTTC.

This chain uses TRBV6-4 with TRBJ2-1; the match to TRBD2 covers 11 bases. The junction had 13 bases not matched to a gene; V was cut back by 4 bases and J by 8 bases. Germline V gene lookup returns CDR1 MRHNA and CDR2 SNTAGT. The length of the CDR3 is 17 residues. The chain's CDR3 is CASSVSGRDPRGDEQFF. CDR3 nucleotides: TGTGCCAGCAGTGTTAGCGGGAGGGACCCTAGGGGGGATGAGCAGTTCTTC.

The gene calls are TRBV7-9 and TRBJ1-2; TRBD1 might be the D (5 bases). V was cut by 7 bases and J by 4 bases, with 19 bases left in between. The CDR3 loop spans 15 amino acids. CDR1 is SEHNR and CDR2 is FQNEAQ in the germline V gene (reference sequence). This chain's CDR3 is CASTLLTGAGYGYTF. In DNA, the CDR3 is TGTGCCAGCACCCTATTGACCGGGGCTGGCTATGGCTACACCTTC.

The chain is built from TRBV28 and TRBJ2-7, with TRBD1 matching 10 bases. CDR1 is MDHEN and CDR2 is SYDVKM in the germline V gene. Trimming removed 6 bases from V and 5 bases from J; junction bases left unmatched: 7. CDR3 length equals 14 residues. The CDR3 DNA follows: TGTGCCAGCAGGGGGACAGGGGTGCGCCACGAGCAGTACTTC. Translated, it gives CASRGTGVRHEQYF.

The chain links TRBV29-1 to TRBJ2-7, with 11 bases matching TRBD1. Germline-derived CDR1 and CDR2 are SQVTM and ANQGSEA. The CDR3 runs to 13 residues. With V trimmed by 7 bases and J by 1 base, 3 bases remained unmatched. CDR3 loop: CSAGDRGSYEQYF. CDR3 nucleotide sequence: TGCAGCGCAGGGGACAGGGGGTCCTACGAGCAGTACTTC.

A remark on this clone: This sample includes further DNA sequences coding for the same CDR3. V is TRBV5-1 and J is TRBJ2-7, with 12 nucleotides matching TRBD1. CDR3 length equals 14 residues. Germline lookup yields CDR1 SGHRS and CDR2 YFSETQ. V was pared by 3 bases and J by 2 bases, with 0 bases of the junction left unmatched. This chain's CDR3 is CASSWDRGPYEQYF. The CDR3 DNA reads as TGCGCCAGCAGCTGGGACAGGGGGCCCTACGAGCAGTACTTC. The entire variable domain, with the rest obtained from reference TRBV5-1 and TRBJ2-7, is as follows: KAGVTQTPRYLIKTRGQQVTLSCSPISGHRSVSWYQQTPGQGLQFLFEYFSETQRNKGNFPGRFSGRQFSNSRSEMNVSTLELGDSALYLCASSWDRGPYEQYFGPGTRLTVT.

This clone was found once. This chain links TRBV25-1 with TRBJ2-7; D is perhaps TRBD1 or TRBD2 (5 bases each). Germline CDR1 is MGHDK and CDR2 is SYGVNS. Trimming cost V 3 bases and J 0 bases, with 15 bases left between them. CDR3 length: 16 residues. The DNA for the CDR3 is TGTGCCAGCAGTGACCTGGGGGACCAGGTCTCCTACGAGCAGTACTTC. Translation: CASSDLGDQVSYEQYF.